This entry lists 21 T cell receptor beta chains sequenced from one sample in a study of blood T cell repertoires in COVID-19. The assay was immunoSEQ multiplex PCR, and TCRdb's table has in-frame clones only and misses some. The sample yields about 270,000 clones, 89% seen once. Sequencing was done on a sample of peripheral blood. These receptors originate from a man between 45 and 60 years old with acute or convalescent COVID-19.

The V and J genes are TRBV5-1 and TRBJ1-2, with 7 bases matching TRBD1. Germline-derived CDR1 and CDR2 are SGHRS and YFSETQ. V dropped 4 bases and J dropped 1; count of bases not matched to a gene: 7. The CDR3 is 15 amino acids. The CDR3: CASSPGQGVNYGYTF. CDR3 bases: TGCGCCAGCAGCCCGGGGCAGGGGGTTAACTATGGCTACACCTTC.

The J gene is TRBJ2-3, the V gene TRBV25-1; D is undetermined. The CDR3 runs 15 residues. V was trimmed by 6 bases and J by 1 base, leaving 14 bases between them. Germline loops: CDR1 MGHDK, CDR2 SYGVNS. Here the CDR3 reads CASSAYRGGTDTQYF. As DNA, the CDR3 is TGTGCCAGCAGCGCGTACCGCGGAGGCACAGATACGCAGTATTTT.

CDR3 residues: CASSWDRLGHEQYF. CDR3 nucleotide sequence: TGTGCCAGCAGCTGGGACCGACTAGGCCACGAGCAGTACTTC. The gene calls are TRBV7-2 and TRBJ2-7; tentative D call: TRBD2 (6 bases). V was trimmed by 4 bases and J by 5 bases, leaving 15 bases between them. This CDR3 spans 14 amino acids. In germline, CDR1 is SGHTA, CDR2 FQGNSA.

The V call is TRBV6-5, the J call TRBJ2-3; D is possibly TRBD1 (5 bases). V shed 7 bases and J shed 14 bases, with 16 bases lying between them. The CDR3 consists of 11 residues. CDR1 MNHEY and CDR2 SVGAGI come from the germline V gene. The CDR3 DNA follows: TGTGCCAGCATCCAACCCCCACAGGTGTATTTT. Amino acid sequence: CASIQPPQVYF.

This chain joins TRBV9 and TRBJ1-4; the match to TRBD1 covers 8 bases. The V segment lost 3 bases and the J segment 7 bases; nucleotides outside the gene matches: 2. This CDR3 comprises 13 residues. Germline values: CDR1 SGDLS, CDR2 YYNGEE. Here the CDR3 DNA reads TGTGCCAGCAGCGCACAGGGGGGTGAAAAACTGTTTTTT. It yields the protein CASSAQGGEKLFF.

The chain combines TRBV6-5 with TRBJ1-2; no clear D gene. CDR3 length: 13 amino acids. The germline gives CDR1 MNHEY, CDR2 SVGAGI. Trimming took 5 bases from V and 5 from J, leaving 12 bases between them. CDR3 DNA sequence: TGTGCCAGCAGTCCCCACTGGTTATATGGCTACACCTTC. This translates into CASSPHWLYGYTF.

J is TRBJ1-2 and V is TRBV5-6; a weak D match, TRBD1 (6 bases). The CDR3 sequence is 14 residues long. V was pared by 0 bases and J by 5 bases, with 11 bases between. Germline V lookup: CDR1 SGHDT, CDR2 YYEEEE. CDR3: CASSLGRGGYGYTF. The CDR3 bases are TGTGCCAGCAGCTTGGGCAGGGGAGGGTATGGCTACACCTTC.

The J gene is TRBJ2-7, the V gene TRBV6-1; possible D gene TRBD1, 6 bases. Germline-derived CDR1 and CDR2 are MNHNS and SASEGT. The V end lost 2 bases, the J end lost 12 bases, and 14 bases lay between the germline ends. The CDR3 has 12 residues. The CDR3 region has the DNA TGTGCCAGCAGTGAAAGGGGAACAGGGTGGTACTTC. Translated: CASSERGTGWYF.

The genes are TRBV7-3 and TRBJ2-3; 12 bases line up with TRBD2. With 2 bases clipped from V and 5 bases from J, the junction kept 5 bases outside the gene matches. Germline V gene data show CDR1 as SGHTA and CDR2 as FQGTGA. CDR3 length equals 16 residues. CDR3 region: CASSLRLAGVGDTQYF. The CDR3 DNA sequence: TGTGCCAGCAGCTTACGACTAGCGGGGGTGGGAGATACGCAGTATTTT. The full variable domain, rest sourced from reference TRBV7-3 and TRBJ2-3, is GAGVSQTPSNKVTEKGKYVELRCDPISGHTALYWYRQSLGQGPEFLIYFQGTGAADDSGLPNDRFFAVRPEGSVSTLKIQRTERGDSAVYLCASSLRLAGVGDTQYFGPGTRLTVL.

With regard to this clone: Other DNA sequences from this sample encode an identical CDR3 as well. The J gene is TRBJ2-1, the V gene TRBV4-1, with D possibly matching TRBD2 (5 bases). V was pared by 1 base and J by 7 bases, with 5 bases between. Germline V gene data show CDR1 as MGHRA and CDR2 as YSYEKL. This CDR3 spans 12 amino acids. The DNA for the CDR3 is TGCGCCAGCAGCCAAGCGGGAAATGAGCAGTTCTTC. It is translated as CASSQAGNEQFF.

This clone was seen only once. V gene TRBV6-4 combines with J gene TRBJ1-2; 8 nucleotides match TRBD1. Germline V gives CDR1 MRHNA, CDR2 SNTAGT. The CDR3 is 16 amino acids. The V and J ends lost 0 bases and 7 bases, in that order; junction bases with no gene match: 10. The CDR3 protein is CASSDSGQGAYGGYTF. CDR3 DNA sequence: TGTGCCAGCAGTGACTCCGGGCAGGGGGCTTACGGTGGCTACACCTTC.

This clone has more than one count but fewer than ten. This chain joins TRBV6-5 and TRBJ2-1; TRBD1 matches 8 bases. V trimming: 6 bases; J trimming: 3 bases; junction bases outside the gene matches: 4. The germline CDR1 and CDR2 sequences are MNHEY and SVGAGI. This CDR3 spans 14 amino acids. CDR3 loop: CASRTGTGYNEQFF. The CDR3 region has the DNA TGTGCCAGCAGGACCGGGACAGGCTACAATGAGCAGTTCTTC.

In nucleotides, the CDR3 is TGTGCCAGCAGCCAAGAATTCAATGGCTACACCTTC. Translation: CASSQEFNGYTF. The chain links TRBV3-1 (or the pseudogene TRBV3-2) to TRBJ1-2; no firm D call. Trimming pared 0 bases from V and 6 bases from J, leaving 5 bases between. Germline V lookup: CDR1 LGHDT, CDR2 YNNKEL (reference sequence). CDR3 size: 12 residues.

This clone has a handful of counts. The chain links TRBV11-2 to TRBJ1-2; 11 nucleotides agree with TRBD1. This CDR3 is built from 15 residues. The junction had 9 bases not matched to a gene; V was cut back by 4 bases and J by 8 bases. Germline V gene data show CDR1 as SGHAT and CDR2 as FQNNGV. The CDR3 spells CASSSPGQGVGGYTF. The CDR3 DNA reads TGTGCCAGCAGCTCGCCGGGACAGGGGGTAGGAGGCTACACCTTC.

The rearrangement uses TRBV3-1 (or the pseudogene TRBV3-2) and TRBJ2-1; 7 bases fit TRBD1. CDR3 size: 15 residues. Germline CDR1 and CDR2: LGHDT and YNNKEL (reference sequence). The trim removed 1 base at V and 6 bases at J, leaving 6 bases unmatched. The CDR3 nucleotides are TGTGCCAGCAGCCAAGGACAGGGTCATCGCAATGAGCAGTTCTTC. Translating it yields CASSQGQGHRNEQFF.

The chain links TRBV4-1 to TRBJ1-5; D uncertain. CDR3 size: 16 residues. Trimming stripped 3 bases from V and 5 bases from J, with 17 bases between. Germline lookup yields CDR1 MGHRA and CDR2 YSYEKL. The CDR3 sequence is CASSQGAGGGHQPQHF. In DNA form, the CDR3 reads TGCGCCAGCAGCCAGGGAGCAGGCGGAGGGCATCAGCCCCAGCATTTT.

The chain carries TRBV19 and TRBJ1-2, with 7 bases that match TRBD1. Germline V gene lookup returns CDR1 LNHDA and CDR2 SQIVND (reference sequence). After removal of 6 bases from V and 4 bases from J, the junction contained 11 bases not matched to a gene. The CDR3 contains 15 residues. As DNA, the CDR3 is TGTGCCAGTAGCGACAGGGCACGGACGGGCTATGGCTACACCTTC. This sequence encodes CASSDRARTGYGYTF.

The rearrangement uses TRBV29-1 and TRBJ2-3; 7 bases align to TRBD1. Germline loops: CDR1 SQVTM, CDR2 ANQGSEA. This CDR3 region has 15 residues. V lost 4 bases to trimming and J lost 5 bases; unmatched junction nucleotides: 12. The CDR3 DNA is TGCAGCGTTGGGCCTGACAGGGCTACTCGAGATACGCAGTATTTT. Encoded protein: CSVGPDRATRDTQYF.

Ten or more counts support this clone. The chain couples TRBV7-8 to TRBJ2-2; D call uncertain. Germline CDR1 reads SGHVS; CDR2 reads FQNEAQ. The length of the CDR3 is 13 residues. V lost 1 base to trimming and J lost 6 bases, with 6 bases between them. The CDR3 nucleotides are TGTGCCAGCAGCTTAGATGGCCCCGGGGAGCTGTTTTTT. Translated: CASSLDGPGELFF.

This CDR3 reads CASSPVSSSYNEQFF. The CDR3 DNA is TGTGCCAGCAGTCCCGTTTCGAGCTCCTACAATGAGCAGTTCTTC. V usage is TRBV11-3 and J usage is TRBJ2-1; D gene uncertain. Trimming pared 6 bases from V and 0 bases from J, leaving 12 bases between. The CDR3 spans 15 residues. Germline CDR1 reads SGHNT; CDR2 reads YENEEA.

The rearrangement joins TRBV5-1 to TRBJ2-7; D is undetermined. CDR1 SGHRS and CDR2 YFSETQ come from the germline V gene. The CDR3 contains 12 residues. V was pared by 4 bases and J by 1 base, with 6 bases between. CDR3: CASSRVSYEQYF. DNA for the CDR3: TGCGCCAGCAGCCGCGTGTCCTACGAGCAGTACTTC.